What follows are 25 T cell receptor beta chains derived from one specimen sequenced in a study of T cells in narcolepsy (dated by TCRdb to 2016 to 2019). Library preparation used the immunoSEQ multiplex PCR assay. This is the immuneACCESS table as TCRdb keeps it, with only in-frame sequences that have V and J called. A part of the clones is gone; compared with another copy, unresolved V genes explain less than half, and the rest is unexplained. The sample yields about 29,000 clones; 70% to 90% were counted once. The ten largest clonotypes hold about 0.88% of the sample. Sequencing used memory (CD45RA-) CD4+ T cells from blood. The sample's cell subset or site label is to be understood as: memory T cells sorted ex vivo from peripheral blood. These receptors came from a human donor in good health.

CDR3 DNA: TGCGCCAGCAGCTTGCAGGGGGGCCTCGACAATGAGCAGTTCTTC. It is translated as CASSLQGGLDNEQFF. J is TRBJ2-1 and V is TRBV5-1; D perhaps matches TRBD1 (7 bases). The germline V gene encodes CDR1 SGHRS and CDR2 YFSETQ. Trimming took off 1 base at V and 5 bases at J, with 13 bases between the two ends. This CDR3 is 15 amino acids long.

The V gene is TRBV9, the J gene TRBJ2-1; 12 bases map to TRBD2. Per the germline V gene, CDR1 is SGDLS and CDR2 is YYNGEE. This CDR3 comprises 15 residues. J was trimmed by 9 bases and V by 0 bases; bases with no gene match: 4. The CDR3 DNA reads as TGTGCCAGCAGCGTAGGACTAGCGGGAGCGGGTGAGCAGTTCTTC. Translated: CASSVGLAGAGEQFF.

J is TRBJ2-7 and V is TRBV25-1; 8 bases line up with TRBD2. The length of the CDR3 is 15 residues. After removal of 6 bases from V and 0 bases from J, the junction contained 7 bases not matched to a gene. Germline CDR1 is MGHDK and CDR2 is SYGVNS. The CDR3 spells CASSPVAGLSYEQYF. The CDR3 DNA reads TGTGCCAGCAGCCCCGTAGCGGGACTCTCCTACGAGCAGTACTTC.

The J gene is TRBJ2-2, the V gene TRBV7-3; 7 nucleotides align to TRBD1. The germline V gene encodes CDR1 SGHTA and CDR2 FQGTGA. The CDR3 runs to 14 residues. J lost 5 bases, V lost 7 bases, and 7 bases had no gene match. CDR3 sequence reads: CASMGDSRTGELFF. The CDR3 DNA sequence: TGTGCCAGCATGGGGGACAGTAGGACCGGGGAGCTGTTTTTT.

This clone was found once. The rearrangement uses TRBV15 and TRBJ1-2; D gene ambiguous. Germline V gene data show CDR1 as LNHNV and CDR2 as YYDKDF (reference sequence). The CDR3 is 14 amino acids. Trimming took 1 base from V and 8 from J, leaving 14 bases between them. CDR3 in DNA: TGTGCCACCAGCAGAGGATGGGAGAATGGGGGCTACACCTTC. Protein sequence: CATSRGWENGGYTF.

The V call is TRBV11-3, the J call TRBJ2-2; 7 bases align to TRBD1. CDR1 is SGHNT, CDR2 YENEEA, per germline. Unmatched junction bases numbered 6, after V lost 5 bases and J lost 3 bases. This CDR3 is built from 15 residues. The CDR3 DNA follows: TGTGCCAGCAGCCCCGGACAGGCGCACACCGGGGAGCTGTTTTTT. Protein sequence: CASSPGQAHTGELFF. The whole variable domain, remainder taken from reference TRBV11-3 and TRBJ2-2, is EAGVVQSPRYKIIEKKQPVAFWCNPISGHNTLYWYLQNLGQGPELLIRYENEEAVDDSQLPKDRFSAERLKGVDSTLKIQPAELGDSAVYLCASSPGQAHTGELFFGEGSRLTVL.

The V and J genes are TRBV13 and TRBJ1-6; TRBD1 is a possible D gene (6 bases). V was clipped by 0 bases and J by 9 bases, with 15 bases between them. The V gene's germline CDR1 is PRHDT and CDR2 FYEKMQ (reference sequence). This CDR3 region has 16 residues. In DNA, the CDR3 is TGTGCCAGCAGCTTAGGACAGGGCGGGTCCGGTTCACCCCTCCACTTT. Translation: CASSLGQGGSGSPLHF.

The V and J genes are TRBV5-1 and TRBJ2-2; D possibly corresponds to TRBD2 (6 bases). Germline V gene sequence: CDR1 SGHRS, CDR2 YFSETQ. V was clipped by 0 bases and J by 6 bases, with 12 bases between them. The CDR3 is made up of 15 amino acids. CDR3 coding DNA: TGCGCCAGCAGCTTGGAAGGCGGAGGGGCCGGGGAGCTGTTTTTT. Translation gives CASSLEGGGAGELFF.

V gene TRBV18 combines with J gene TRBJ1-5; maybe TRBD1 (5 bases). V was clipped by 3 bases and J by 0 bases, with 6 bases between them. CDR1 and CDR2 (germline): KGHSH, LQKENI. CDR3 length: 14 amino acids. CDR3 residues: CASSPRGSNQPQHF. In DNA form, the CDR3 reads TGTGCCAGCTCACCGAGGGGTAGCAATCAGCCCCAGCATTTT.

The rearrangement joins TRBV7-2 to TRBJ2-1; TRBD1 matches 9 bases. V gave up 1 base and J gave up 4 bases; unmatched junction bases: 5. CDR1 and CDR2 from the germline V gene are SGHTA and FQGNSA. The CDR3 has 16 amino acids. DNA of the CDR3: TGTGCCAGCAGCTTAGTCGTCGGACAGGGGTACAATGAGCAGTTCTTC. Its translation: CASSLVVGQGYNEQFF.

The CDR3 nucleotides read TGTGCCAGCAGCTTTGAGGGGGCAAACACTGAAGCTTTCTTT. This codes for CASSFEGANTEAFF. The chain links TRBV7-2 to TRBJ1-1; 7 bases align to TRBD1. Germline CDR1 and CDR2: SGHTA and FQGNSA. The V gene end was trimmed by 3 bases and the J gene end by 2 bases; junction bases not matched to a gene: 3. The CDR3 loop spans 14 amino acids.

The CDR3 nucleotides read TGTGCCAGTAGTAACGACAGAAATCAGCCCCAGCATTTT. Its protein is CASSNDRNQPQHF. The rearrangement uses TRBV19 and TRBJ1-5; perhaps TRBD1 as D (5 bases). The germline V and J ends were trimmed by 4 bases and 4 bases, with 8 bases remaining between them. This CDR3 has 13 residues. CDR1 LNHDA and CDR2 SQIVND come from the germline V gene (reference sequence).

In this sample, this clone turned up once. The rearrangement links TRBV5-8 to TRBJ2-7; 8 nucleotides match TRBD2. Trimming cost V 4 bases and J 1 base; bases outside gene matches: 7. The CDR3 covers 15 residues. CDR1 and CDR2 (germline): SGHTS, YDEGEE. CDR3 coding DNA: TGTGCCAGCAGCCCCGGGACTAGTTTATCCTACGAGCAGTACTTC. Protein product: CASSPGTSLSYEQYF.

The chain joins TRBV19 to TRBJ2-3, with TRBD2 matching 10 bases. CDR3 size: 15 residues. Germline CDR1 is LNHDA and CDR2 is SQIVND (reference sequence). J was trimmed by 5 bases and V by 3 bases; bases with no gene match: 5. The CDR3 DNA reads TGTGCCAGTAGTATTCCGCTAGCGGGAGTAGATACGCAGTATTTT. This translates into CASSIPLAGVDTQYF.

The chain couples TRBV15 to TRBJ1-1, with D unclear. The CDR3 extends over 15 amino acids. With 0 bases removed from V and 3 bases from J, the gap between germline ends came to 11 bases. Germline CDR1 and CDR2: LNHNV and YYDKDF (reference sequence). The CDR3 here is CATSRDFYLDTEAFF. DNA for the CDR3: TGTGCCACCAGCAGAGATTTTTATTTAGACACTGAAGCTTTCTTT. The variable domain in full, with the rest retrieved from reference TRBV15 and TRBJ1-1, is DAMVIQNPRYQVTQFGKPVTLSCSQTLNHNVMYWYQQKSSQAPKLLFHYYDKDFNNEADTPDNFQSRRPNTSFCFLDIRSPGLGDTAMYLCATSRDFYLDTEAFFGQGTRLTVV.

The chain links TRBV28 to TRBJ1-2, with D unresolved. Germline V gene data show CDR1 as MDHEN and CDR2 as SYDVKM. This CDR3 spans 12 amino acids. The germline V and J ends were trimmed by 7 bases and 5 bases, with 11 bases remaining between them. The CDR3, as DNA: TGTGCCAGCATCGGCAGGCGTTATGGCTACACCTTC. Amino acid sequence: CASIGRRYGYTF.

This chain connects TRBV7-2 to TRBJ1-6; D is ambiguous. The CDR3 totals 19 residues. The germline gives CDR1 SGHTA, CDR2 FQGNSA. The V end lost 1 base, the J end lost 1 base, and 17 bases lay between the germline ends. The CDR3 reads CASSLDLQSRPSYNSPLHF. CDR3 DNA: TGTGCCAGCAGCTTAGACCTACAGTCGAGACCGTCCTATAATTCACCCCTCCACTTT.

The J gene is TRBJ2-7, the V gene TRBV7-6; D perhaps matches TRBD1 (5 bases). The CDR3 is 13 residues long. V lost 5 bases, J lost 6 bases, and 14 bases lay in between. The V gene's germline CDR1 is SGHVS and CDR2 FNYEAQ. In DNA form, the CDR3 reads TGTGCCAGCAGCATCTTAGACAGCAGCGAGCAGTACTTC. Its protein is CASSILDSSEQYF.

The rearrangement joins TRBV19 to TRBJ2-5, with D possibly being TRBD2 (5 bases). This CDR3 spans 14 amino acids. Germline values: CDR1 LNHDA, CDR2 SQIVND (reference sequence). With 6 bases removed from V and 5 bases from J, the gap between germline ends came to 16 bases. The CDR3 DNA reads TGTGCCAGTAGCACCCCCCAAAGAGGGGAGACCCAGTACTTC. Its translation is CASSTPQRGETQYF.

This chain uses TRBV30 with TRBJ1-5; 9 bases map to TRBD1. The trim removed 2 bases at V and 5 bases at J, leaving 7 bases unmatched. CDR1 and CDR2 (germline): GTSNPN, SVGIG (reference sequence). CDR3 length equals 15 residues. CDR3 DNA sequence: TGTGCCTGGAGTCGCCGGGACAGGGACCATCAGCCCCAGCATTTT. It yields the protein CAWSRRDRDHQPQHF.

The V gene is TRBV4-3, the J gene TRBJ1-4; no definite D call. The germline gives CDR1 LGHNA, CDR2 YSLEER. The ends were cut back, 1 base at V and 8 bases at J, with 8 bases in the middle. The CDR3 is made up of 13 amino acids. This chain's CDR3 is CASSQVTREKLFF. Written as DNA, the CDR3 is TGCGCCAGCAGCCAAGTCACCAGGGAAAAACTGTTTTTT.

V is TRBV5-1 and J is TRBJ2-2, with 8 positions matching TRBD1. CDR1 is SGHRS, CDR2 YFSETQ, per germline. The V segment lost 0 bases and the J segment 0 bases; nucleotides outside the gene matches: 4. The CDR3 totals 17 residues. The CDR3 region is CASSLAAGGTNTGELFF. CDR3 bases: TGCGCCAGCAGCTTGGCCGCAGGGGGCACGAACACCGGGGAGCTGTTTTTT.

This clone appeared once. This chain's CDR3 is CSVDQSGRAPDTEAFF. The CDR3 DNA reads TGCAGCGTTGATCAATCGGGCAGGGCGCCGGACACTGAAGCTTTCTTT. J is TRBJ1-1 and V is TRBV29-1, with D possibly being TRBD1 (5 bases). Germline V gives CDR1 SQVTM, CDR2 ANQGSEA. The CDR3 has 16 residues. The V and J ends lost 3 bases and 3 bases respectively, with 20 bases between them. Complete variable domain (other parts from reference TRBV29-1 and TRBJ1-1): SAVISQKPSRDICQRGTSLTIQCQVDSQVTMMFWYRQQPGQSLTLIATANQGSEATYESGFVIDKFPISRPNLTFSTLTVSNMSPEDSSIYLCSVDQSGRAPDTEAFFGQGTRLTVV.

The chain carries TRBV7-2 and TRBJ1-1; weak D call: TRBD1 (5 bases). V was trimmed by 5 bases and J by 8 bases, leaving 15 bases between them. The CDR3 extends over 13 amino acids. The V gene's germline CDR1 is SGHTA and CDR2 FQGNSA. As DNA, the CDR3 is TGTGCCAGCAGCCCAACGGGGCAGCTAGAAGCTTTCTTT. This gives the protein CASSPTGQLEAFF.

The J gene is TRBJ2-7, the V gene TRBV29-1; D remains ambiguous. CDR1 SQVTM and CDR2 ANQGSEA come from the germline V gene. V lost 4 bases and J 5 bases, leaving 9 bases between the germline ends. CDR3 length: 11 residues. CDR3 nucleotide sequence: TGCAGCGTTGTTAGGACCCACGAGCAGTACTTC. It specifies CSVVRTHEQYF.